Below, one T cell receptor beta chain is given with its context. Its antigen is not known. The method was immunoSEQ multiplex PCR; TCRdb's version includes in-frame clones alone and lacks a portion of them. The sample has several thousand clones, 63% seen once; the top ten hold roughly 3%. These data belong to a study of coeliac disease. In the study overall: Without high-resolution HLA typing, biased TRBV7-2 usage was examined as a proof of principle. Study-wide findings and caveats: Control samples showed higher TRB and TRG clonality than intraepithelial and lamina propria samples in active celiac disease. Most TRB amino acid sequences occurred in only one sample. Published gliadin-specific TRB sequences appeared in about 45% of the 18 coeliac samples, 1 of 6 controls.

Germline CDR1 and CDR2: MNHEY and SMNVEV (reference sequence). Trimming pared 7 bases from V and 7 bases from J, leaving 13 bases between. This CDR3 is built from 12 residues. The chain joins TRBV27 to TRBJ1-1; D might be TRBD1 (6 bases). The receptor was derived from a woman aged 55-69 years with active celiac disease. What was sequenced was lamina propria lymphocytes from the gut. The CDR3 loop reads CASKGQYSEAFF. The DNA of the CDR3 is TGTGCCAGCAAAGGACAGTACAGTGAAGCTTTCTTT.